The 30 T cell receptor beta chains in this list originate from one sample, sequenced in a study of T cell responses to AZD1222 COVID-19 vaccine. Repertoires were generated with immunoSEQ multiplex PCR, while TCRdb's copy carries only in-frame clones and drops some. This sample yields more than 95,000 clones, of which 89% are seen a single time; approximately 4.2% belongs to the top ten. The sequencing here drew on peripheral blood, taken on day 0 of AZD1222 vaccination. The origin of the receptors is an adult in good health.

This chain links TRBV10-2 with TRBJ2-5; 8 bases are a match to TRBD1. In germline, CDR1 is WSHSY, CDR2 SAAADI. The CDR3 runs to 15 residues. V was clipped by 2 bases and J by 3 bases; unmatched bases: 5. DNA of the CDR3: TGCGCCAGCAGTGAGCGCAGGGGGCGAGAAGAGACCCAGTACTTC. Amino acid sequence: CASSERRGREETQYF.

The sample holds one count of this clone. The rearrangement joins TRBV11-2 to TRBJ2-2, with D hard to call. The length of the CDR3 is 13 residues. Between the trimmed V and J ends, which lost 3 bases and 3 bases, there was a span of 5 bases. Germline V lookup: CDR1 SGHAT, CDR2 FQNNGV. The DNA for the CDR3 is TGTGCCAGCAGCTTCACTTACACCGGGGAGCTGTTTTTT. It encodes CASSFTYTGELFF.

This chain uses TRBV5-4 with TRBJ1-2, with D perhaps matching TRBD1 (6 bases). The V end lost 3 bases, the J end lost 4 bases, and 10 bases lay between the germline ends. Looked up from germline, CDR1 is SGHNT and CDR2 is YYREEE (reference sequence). This CDR3 has 13 residues. CDR3 sequence (DNA): TGTGCCAGCAGCTATTCAGGGGTCTATGGCTACACCTTC. Translating gives CASSYSGVYGYTF.

J is TRBJ2-1 and V is TRBV24-1; TRBD1 might be the D (7 bases). CDR1 and CDR2 (germline): KGHDR, SFDVKD. CDR3 size: 11 residues. Trimming took off 9 bases at V and 9 bases at J, with 11 bases between the two ends. CDR3 amino acids: CATGGGPEQFF. The CDR3 coding sequence is TGTGCCACCGGAGGGGGCCCTGAGCAGTTCTTC.

The V call is TRBV30, the J call TRBJ1-5, with D hard to call. Germline CDR1 is GTSNPN and CDR2 is SVGIG (reference sequence). V was pared by 3 bases and J by 1 base, with 7 bases between. The CDR3 loop spans 13 amino acids. This CDR3 is CAWSPTSNQPQHF. In DNA, the CDR3 is TGTGCCTGGAGCCCCACGAGCAATCAGCCCCAGCATTTT.

This chain links TRBV10-1 with TRBJ2-3; D gene unclear. Trimming left V 3 bases short and J 0 bases short, with 7 bases between. Germline V lookup: CDR1 WNHNN, CDR2 SYGVQD (reference sequence). This CDR3 is 14 amino acids long. The CDR3 spells CASSDLTSTDTQYF. DNA of the CDR3: TGCGCCAGCAGTGATCTTACAAGCACAGATACGCAGTATTTT.

The rearrangement uses TRBV27 and TRBJ1-4; a possible D gene is TRBD1 (5 bases). This CDR3 has 15 amino acids. CDR1 is MNHEY and CDR2 is SMNVEV in the germline V gene (reference sequence). V was shortened by 2 bases and J by 4 bases, with 11 bases between the two germline ends. The CDR3 region has the DNA TGTGCCAGCAGTTTAACGCGACAGATTAATGAAAAACTGTTTTTT. Amino acids: CASSLTRQINEKLFF.

The J gene is TRBJ1-4, the V gene TRBV24-1, with 11 bases fitting TRBD1. CDR1 and CDR2 from the germline V gene are KGHDR and SFDVKD. The ends lost 3 bases at V and 7 bases at J; junction bases unmatched: 6. The CDR3 consists of 16 residues. CDR3 nucleotide sequence: TGTGCCACCAGTGATCGGACAGGGGGCGGAAGTGAAAAACTGTTTTTT. Amino acids: CATSDRTGGGSEKLFF.

The chain is built from TRBV6-5 and TRBJ2-7; TRBD1 might be the D (6 bases). The V end was cut by 11 bases, the J end by 5 bases, with 19 bases between. The CDR3 covers 13 residues. Germline CDR1 reads MNHEY; CDR2 reads SVGAGI. CDR3: CAATGSFGDEQYF. In nucleotides, the CDR3 is TGTGCCGCGACAGGTTCTTTTGGGGACGAGCAGTACTTC.

The CDR3 is CASSLRQGAADTQYF. The CDR3 DNA reads as TGTGCCAGCAGCTTAAGACAGGGGGCTGCAGATACGCAGTATTTT. The chain employs TRBV13 and TRBJ2-3, with 10 bases that match TRBD1. Looked up from germline, CDR1 is PRHDT and CDR2 is FYEKMQ (reference sequence). V gave up 2 bases and J gave up 4 bases; unmatched junction bases: 3. There are 15 residues in the CDR3.

V gene TRBV7-2 combines with J gene TRBJ1-5; D possibly corresponds to TRBD1 (5 bases). This CDR3 contains 15 residues. Trimming shortened V by 5 bases and J by 3 bases, and 14 bases separated the two germline ends. From germline, CDR1 is SGHTA and CDR2 FQGNSA. The CDR3 spells CASSPSMGHNQPQHF. CDR3 sequence (DNA): TGTGCCAGCAGCCCAAGTATGGGGCACAATCAGCCCCAGCATTTT.

The chain has TRBV7-8 and TRBJ1-5; D uncertain. Trimming pared 5 bases from V and 3 bases from J, leaving 11 bases between. The CDR3 covers 14 residues. Germline V lookup: CDR1 SGHVS, CDR2 FQNEAQ. The CDR3 region has the DNA TGTGCCAGCAGCGAAGAACGGGACAATCAGCCCCAGCATTTT. This translates into CASSEERDNQPQHF.

A few counts support this clone. This chain links TRBV19 with TRBJ1-2; D not resolved. This CDR3 is built from 11 residues. CDR1 is LNHDA and CDR2 is SQIVND in the germline V gene (reference sequence). V was clipped by 7 bases and J by 2 bases, with 5 bases between them. CDR3 residues: CASTENYGYTF. The CDR3 DNA follows: TGTGCCAGTACAGAAAACTATGGCTACACCTTC.

The chain has TRBV21-1 and TRBJ2-2; the table's D gene call, TRBD2, was not cross checked with the DNA. TRBV21-1 is a recognized pseudogene. The CDR3 has 15 amino acids. In nucleotides, the CDR3 is TGTGCCAGCAGCAAGGATCCCCTAGCGGCCGGGGAGCTGTTTTTT. This sequence encodes CASSKDPLAAGELFF.

The chain joins TRBV3-1 (or the pseudogene TRBV3-2) to TRBJ1-1; D is unclear. Trimming shortened V by 0 bases and J by 4 bases, and 12 bases separated the two germline ends. From germline, CDR1 is LGHDT and CDR2 YNNKEL (reference sequence). The CDR3 is 15 residues long. The CDR3 sequence is CASSQDGLMSTEAFF. The CDR3 bases are TGTGCCAGCAGCCAAGACGGGTTAATGTCCACTGAAGCTTTCTTT.

This chain joins TRBV29-1 and TRBJ2-2; D gene unclear. Per germline, CDR1 SQVTM and CDR2 ANQGSEA. CDR3 length: 11 amino acids. Trimming stripped 2 bases from V and 6 bases from J, with 4 bases between. The CDR3, as DNA: TGCAGCGTTGAAAATTCCGGGGAGCTGTTTTTT. The encoded protein is CSVENSGELFF.

The chain couples TRBV19 to TRBJ2-7, with D maybe TRBD2 (5 bases). The V and J ends lost 6 bases and 2 bases respectively, with 14 bases between them. From germline, CDR1 is LNHDA and CDR2 SQIVND (reference sequence). The CDR3 loop spans 14 amino acids. CDR3 region: CASRRVGEAYEQYF. The CDR3 DNA follows: TGTGCCAGTAGGAGGGTCGGGGAAGCCTACGAGCAGTACTTC.

V is TRBV5-1 and J is TRBJ2-1; TRBD2 aligns across 8 bases. The CDR3 sequence is 15 residues long. Germline V gives CDR1 SGHRS, CDR2 YFSETQ. Unmatched junction bases numbered 9, after V lost 6 bases and J lost 4 bases. CDR3 DNA: TGCGCCAGCACACTAAGCGGGGGAGGTTACAATGAGCAGTTCTTC. Protein product: CASTLSGGGYNEQFF.

This clone has a handful of counts. The rearrangement links TRBV7-8 to TRBJ2-3; TRBD2 might be the D (5 bases). Between the trimmed V and J ends, which lost 1 base and 2 bases, there was a span of 16 bases. This CDR3 spans 17 amino acids. Germline loops: CDR1 SGHVS, CDR2 FQNEAQ. CDR3 in amino acids: CASSLVPGSSFTDTQYF. As DNA, the CDR3 is TGTGCCAGCAGCTTAGTGCCGGGGTCGAGCTTCACAGATACGCAGTATTTT. Full variable domain (missing parts from reference TRBV7-8 and TRBJ2-3): GAGVSQSPRYKVAKRGQDVALRCDPISGHVSLFWYQQALGQGPEFLTYFQNEAQLDKSGLPSDRFFAERPEGSVSTLKIQRTQQEDSAVYLCASSLVPGSSFTDTQYFGPGTRLTVL.

This clone showed up just once. This sequence joins TRBV3-1 (or the pseudogene TRBV3-2) and TRBJ2-5, with 8 bases aligning to TRBD2. After removal of 8 bases from V and 3 bases from J, the junction contained 11 bases not matched to a gene. Germline V gives CDR1 LGHDT, CDR2 YNNKEL (reference sequence). The CDR3 consists of 15 residues. The CDR3 protein is CASLASPLAEETQYF. CDR3 nucleotide sequence: TGTGCCAGCCTCGCCAGCCCACTAGCGGAAGAGACCCAGTACTTC.

The CDR3 DNA is TGTGCCAGCTCAGCTACTAGCGGGGGGGGTTTGGAGCAGTTCTTC. Amino acids: CASSATSGGGLEQFF. The rearrangement links TRBV18 to TRBJ2-1, with TRBD2 identical over 13 bases. V shed 5 bases, J shed 10 bases, and the junction held 8 bases outside the gene matches. Per the germline V gene, CDR1 is KGHSH and CDR2 is LQKENI. CDR3 length equals 15 residues.

This chain connects TRBV30 to TRBJ1-5; TRBD1 matches 10 bases. Germline CDR1 and CDR2: GTSNPN and SVGIG (reference sequence). This CDR3 is 12 amino acids long. With 5 bases clipped from V and 5 bases from J, the junction kept 0 bases outside the gene matches. CDR3 coding DNA: TGTGCCTGGGGGACAGGGGATCAGCCCCAGCATTTT. Its protein is CAWGTGDQPQHF.

V and J are TRBV18 and TRBJ2-7, with 11 bases aligning to TRBD2. This CDR3 contains 17 residues. J was trimmed by 2 bases and V by 0 bases; bases with no gene match: 6. Germline CDR1 and CDR2: KGHSH and LQKENI. Here the CDR3 reads CASSPPGSSGGAYEQYF. The CDR3 DNA follows: TGTGCCAGCTCACCACCGGGGAGTAGCGGGGGGGCCTACGAGCAGTACTTC.

As regards this clone: A junction boundary mismatches the germline segment, possibly from a read error. The rearrangement joins TRBV18 to TRBJ2-1; no definite D call. The CDR3 runs to 15 residues. CDR1 KGHSH and CDR2 LQKENI come from the germline V gene. CDR3 DNA: TGTGCTAGCTCACCCCTATCTGACCCAGACAATGAGCAGTTCTTC. Translation gives CASSPLSDPDNEQFF.

This chain uses TRBV5-4 with TRBJ2-7; D not resolved. The germline gives CDR1 SGHNT, CDR2 YYREEE (reference sequence). Trimming stripped 7 bases from V and 6 bases from J, with 8 bases between. This CDR3 region has 10 residues. The CDR3 DNA sequence: TGTGCCAGCTTACCCTCCGAGCAGTACTTC. This sequence encodes CASLPSEQYF.

The chain combines TRBV10-1 with TRBJ2-7; TRBD1 aligns across 11 bases. Losses at the gene ends were 3 bases for V and 2 bases for J; bases not matched to a gene: 3. Germline V gene sequence: CDR1 WNHNN, CDR2 SYGVQD (reference sequence). The CDR3 totals 15 residues. Here the CDR3 DNA reads TGCGCCAGCAGTGAAGGGACAGGGGGGACCTACGAGCAGTACTTC. Protein product: CASSEGTGGTYEQYF.

This chain connects TRBV7-9 to TRBJ1-5; D gene uncertain. V was cut by 6 bases and J by 4 bases, with 13 bases left in between. Germline V gene lookup returns CDR1 SEHNR and CDR2 FQNEAQ (reference sequence). This CDR3 region has 14 residues. Here the CDR3 DNA reads TGTGCCAGCAGTCAGACCTCGGAGAATCAGCCCCAGCATTTT. Its protein is CASSQTSENQPQHF.

With regard to this clone: The junction differs from germline at one of its ends, possibly a read error. V is TRBV30 and J is TRBJ2-1; D remains unclear. Germline CDR1 and CDR2: GTSNPN and SVGIG (reference sequence). The length of the CDR3 is 13 residues. CDR3 in amino acids: CAWNGGSNNEQFF. The CDR3 DNA sequence: TGTGCCTGGAATGGTGGCTCCAACAATGAGCAGTTCTTC.

The J gene is TRBJ1-2, the V gene TRBV6-5; tentative D call: TRBD1 (5 bases). Trimming removed 2 bases at V and 8 bases at J, with 21 bases between. CDR3 length: 16 amino acids. Germline lookup yields CDR1 MNHEY and CDR2 SVGAGI. DNA for the CDR3: TGTGCCAGCAGTTACCGTGGCCTCGGGCCGGGGGAAGGCTACACCTTC. This translates into CASSYRGLGPGEGYTF.

This clone was found a few times. The rearrangement joins TRBV4-1 to TRBJ2-6, with no clear D. The germline CDR1 and CDR2 sequences are MGHRA and YSYEKL. The CDR3 length is 16 residues. V was pared by 1 base and J by 0 bases, with 7 bases between. The CDR3 protein is CASSQGRFSGANVLTF. CDR3 in DNA: TGCGCCAGCAGCCAAGGCAGGTTCTCTGGGGCCAACGTCCTGACTTTC.